Only a few counts were recorded for the clone carrying this TCR beta chain. The sample comes from a study of patients and donors after allogeneic stem cell transplantation. One entry per CDR3 protein, called by TCRdb with MiXCR from the RT-PCR reads. Of roughly 200,000 distinct CDR3 sequences detected, 38% appear once; the ten largest clones hold around 10%. The specimen sequenced was blood, either unsorted or a sorted T cell fraction (not recorded which). The TCR originated in a human donor who was either an allogeneic HSCT recipient or a stem cell or donor lymphocyte infusion donor (not recorded which). It is not recorded whose cells these are; they may come from a transplant donor.

CDR3 sequence: CATSFSGNTIYF. As DNA, the CDR3 is TGTGCCACCAGCTTTTCTGGAAACACCATATATTTT. The chain joins TRBV28 to TRBJ1-3; D gene uncertain. The V and J ends lost 10 bases and 1 base respectively, with 8 bases between them. Germline V gives CDR1 MDHEN, CDR2 SYDVKM. The CDR3 has 12 residues.